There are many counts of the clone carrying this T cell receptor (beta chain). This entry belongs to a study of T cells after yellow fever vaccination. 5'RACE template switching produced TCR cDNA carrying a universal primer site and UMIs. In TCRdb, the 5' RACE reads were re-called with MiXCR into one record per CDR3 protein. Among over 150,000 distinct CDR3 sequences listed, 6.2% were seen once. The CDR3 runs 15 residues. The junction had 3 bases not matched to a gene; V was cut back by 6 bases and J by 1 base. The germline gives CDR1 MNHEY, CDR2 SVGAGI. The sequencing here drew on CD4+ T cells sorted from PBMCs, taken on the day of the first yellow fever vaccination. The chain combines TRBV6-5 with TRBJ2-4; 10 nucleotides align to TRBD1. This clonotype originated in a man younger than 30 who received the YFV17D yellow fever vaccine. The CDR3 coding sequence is TGTGCCAGCAGGGGACAGGGGTTTGCCAAAAACATTCAGTACTTC. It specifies CASRGQGFAKNIQYF.